This TCR beta chain came from a study of blood T cell repertoires in COVID-19. Study background: Whether acute or convalescent, the COVID-19 samples came from the United States, Italy and Spain. The analysed material was cDNA or gDNA that came from T cells, B-cell-depleted T cells, or PBMCs.

Seattle's enrolled individuals joined amid active infection and were then monitored longitudinally. Source study methods: The authors estimated nucleated cell counts from reference gene primer amplification. Clones were read by immunoSEQ multiplex PCR, and TCRdb kept only the in-frame ones, dropping some. That table furnishes V, J and clone size, whereas the DNA furnished D and trimming. The data contain roughly 380,000 clones, 89% of them singletons. V lost 6 bases and J lost 5, with 19 bases in between. Germline V gene sequence: CDR1 LNHDA, CDR2 SQIVND (reference sequence). The CDR3 is 15 amino acids.

This rearrangement joins TRBV19 to TRBJ1-1; perhaps TRBD1 as D (5 bases). The receptor comes from a woman between 35 and 50 years old with COVID-19, enrolled during active disease. Material: peripheral blood. The CDR3 DNA reads as TGTGCCAGTAGATCAATTGGGGCAGGGATGACTGAAGCTTTCTTT. This codes for CASRSIGAGMTEAFF.